What follows are 15 T cell receptor beta chains derived from one specimen sequenced in a study of cytomegalovirus exposure and HLA in healthy donors. PCR primers comprised 60 Vbeta and 13 Jbeta primers. Assay: immunoSEQ multiplex PCR; the TCRdb copy retains only in-frame clones and omits some. There are around 100,000 clones in the sample, with more than 3% held by the top ten. The sample was PBMCs. The source of these receptors is a man younger than 40 in good health and CMV-seronegative.

The rearrangement uses TRBV2 and TRBJ2-7, with TRBD1 identical over 7 bases. Germline V gives CDR1 SNHLY, CDR2 FYNNEI. V was pared by 4 bases and J by 0 bases, with 9 bases of the junction left unmatched. This CDR3 contains 16 residues. The CDR3 region is CASSGGPGQSSYEQYF. The CDR3 bases are TGTGCCAGCAGTGGGGGACCGGGACAGAGCTCCTACGAGCAGTACTTC. Full variable domain (missing parts from reference TRBV2 and TRBJ2-7): EPEVTQTPSHQVTQMGQEVILRCVPISNHLYFYWYRQILGQKVEFLVSFYNNEISEKSEIFDDQFSVERPDGSNFTLKIRSTKLEDSAMYFCASSGGPGQSSYEQYFGPGTRLTVT.

The CDR3 loop reads CASSYIGDRGTEAFF. The CDR3 coding sequence is TGTGCCAGCAGTTACATTGGGGACAGGGGCACTGAAGCTTTCTTT. The J gene is TRBJ1-1, the V gene TRBV6-5, with 10 positions matching TRBD1. The J segment lost 4 bases and the V segment lost 2 bases, leaving 4 bases of the junction unmatched. Looked up from germline, CDR1 is MNHEY and CDR2 is SVGAGI. The CDR3 totals 15 residues.

The chain recombines TRBV19 with TRBJ1-1, with 11 bases fitting TRBD1. Per the germline V gene, CDR1 is LNHDA and CDR2 is SQIVND (reference sequence). The CDR3 has 17 amino acids. V lost 7 bases, J lost 5 bases, and 15 bases stayed unmatched. Here the CDR3 reads CASTVDRGRVLGTEAFF. The CDR3 DNA reads TGTGCCAGTACCGTGGACAGGGGGCGAGTCTTAGGAACTGAAGCTTTCTTT.

The chain employs TRBV7-2 and TRBJ2-5; 9 positions match TRBD1. The CDR3 is 13 residues long. CDR1 is SGHTA and CDR2 is FQGNSA in the germline V gene. V lost 10 bases to trimming and J lost 3 bases; unmatched junction nucleotides: 6. Here the CDR3 DNA reads TGTGCCACTGGGGACAGGGTGGAAGAGACCCAGTACTTC. Its protein product is CATGDRVEETQYF.

This chain uses TRBV19 with TRBJ1-2, with a possible D match to TRBD1 (5 bases). CDR3 size: 14 residues. Germline CDR1 is LNHDA and CDR2 is SQIVND (reference sequence). Trimming took 4 bases from V and 1 from J, leaving 10 bases between them. The DNA for the CDR3 is TGTGCCAGTAGTACGGGACTTAATAACTATGGCTACACCTTC. This sequence encodes CASSTGLNNYGYTF.

The DNA of the CDR3 is TGTGCCAGCAGCCAAGAACGCAGGGGAACGGCGCATGAGCAGTTCTTC. Translating it yields CASSQERRGTAHEQFF. The V and J genes are TRBV14 and TRBJ2-1, with TRBD1 as a possible D gene (6 bases). Trimming pared 0 bases from V and 8 bases from J, leaving 17 bases between. The CDR3 is 16 residues long. CDR1 SGHDN and CDR2 FVKESK come from the germline V gene.

The V call is TRBV5-4, the J call TRBJ2-2; D possibly corresponds to TRBD2 (7 bases). This CDR3 has 16 residues. Germline values: CDR1 SGHNT, CDR2 YYREEE (reference sequence). V lost 4 bases, J lost 3 bases, and 16 bases lay in between. The CDR3 bases are TGTGCCAGCAGCCGTGGGGGGGCGCTGGACACCGGGGAGCTGTTTTTT. Translating it yields CASSRGGALDTGELFF.

This chain links TRBV7-6 with TRBJ2-5; 10 nucleotides align to TRBD2. This CDR3 spans 16 amino acids. Germline loops: CDR1 SGHVS, CDR2 FNYEAQ. Trimming cost V 1 base and J 5 bases; bases outside gene matches: 7. CDR3 DNA: TGTGCCAGCAGCTTAGTAGCGGGGGGCGGGTCTGAGACCCAGTACTTC. Translated: CASSLVAGGGSETQYF.

This chain connects TRBV7-6 to TRBJ2-5; D perhaps matches TRBD1 (5 bases). Trimming removed 4 bases from V and 9 bases from J, with 12 bases in between. Germline V lookup: CDR1 SGHVS, CDR2 FNYEAQ. The CDR3 totals 12 residues. CDR3 amino acids: CASSSDVGAQYF. The CDR3, as DNA: TGTGCCAGCAGCTCGGACGTAGGGGCCCAGTACTTC.

The gene calls are TRBV9 and TRBJ2-5, with 9 bases matching TRBD2. CDR3 size: 13 residues. The V and J ends lost 6 bases and 2 bases, in that order; junction bases with no gene match: 2. Per the germline V gene, CDR1 is SGDLS and CDR2 is YYNGEE. The CDR3 is CASNAGGQETQYF. CDR3 nucleotide sequence: TGTGCCAGCAATGCGGGGGGGCAAGAGACCCAGTACTTC. The full variable domain, with the rest looked up from reference TRBV9 and TRBJ2-5, is DSGVTQTPKHLITATGQRVTLRCSPRSGDLSVYWYQQSLDQGLQFLIQYYNGEERAKGNILERFSAQQFPDLHSELNLSSLELGDSALYFCASNAGGQETQYFGPGTRLLVL.

The chain is built from TRBV5-4 and TRBJ1-4; D gene unclear. V shed 1 base and J shed 8 bases, with 9 bases lying between them. Germline V lookup: CDR1 SGHNT, CDR2 YYREEE (reference sequence). The CDR3 consists of 13 residues. CDR3 bases: TGTGCCAGCAGCTTGAACAGCCGAGAAAAACTGTTTTTT. The encoded protein is CASSLNSREKLFF.

The V call is TRBV6-5, the J call TRBJ1-3, with 9 nucleotides matching TRBD1. CDR1 MNHEY and CDR2 SVGAGI come from the germline V gene. CDR3 size: 16 residues. J gave up 4 bases and V 4 bases, and 8 bases lay outside the gene matches. The CDR3 region is CASSSPRTGAGNTIYF. In DNA, the CDR3 is TGTGCCAGCAGTTCCCCGCGGACAGGGGCCGGAAACACCATATATTTT.

V usage is TRBV19 and J usage is TRBJ1-2; 9 bases are shared with TRBD1. Germline V gene lookup returns CDR1 LNHDA and CDR2 SQIVND (reference sequence). V lost 8 bases and J lost 3; bases outside the gene matches: 4. The CDR3 has 13 amino acids. CDR3 sequence (DNA): TGTGCCAGTTCGGACAGGGGTGACTATGGCTACACCTTC. Amino acid sequence: CASSDRGDYGYTF.

This chain uses TRBV11-2 with TRBJ2-5; 11 nucleotides line up with TRBD1. Trimming at V came to 1 base and at J to 4 bases, leaving 5 bases not matched to a gene. This CDR3 is built from 16 residues. Germline V lookup: CDR1 SGHAT, CDR2 FQNNGV. The DNA of the CDR3 is TGTGCCAGCAGCTTAGGGGGACAGGGGGGGGTAGAGACCCAGTACTTC. It yields the protein CASSLGGQGGVETQYF.

The chain couples TRBV5-1 to TRBJ2-3, with 9 bases identical to TRBD2. CDR1 SGHRS and CDR2 YFSETQ come from the germline V gene. The V gene end was trimmed by 4 bases and the J gene end by 3 bases; junction bases not matched to a gene: 9. This CDR3 region has 16 residues. The CDR3 loop is CASSPPVAGETDTQYF. DNA of the CDR3: TGCGCCAGCAGCCCCCCGGTAGCGGGGGAAACAGATACGCAGTATTTT.